This T cell receptor (beta chain) was sequenced in a study of Tregs in tolerant kidney transplant recipients (dated by TCRdb to about 2019). For context, the study as a whole: The study applied TCRbeta sequencing to find donor-specific regulatory T cells before combined kidney and bone marrow transplantation and then followed those same cells after transplant. Several methods of expanding Tregs specific for an allogeneic donor were compared by TCRbeta repertoire sequencing in 3 healthy controls. General study outcomes and caveats: The study was constrained by small patient numbers, and validation of the findings is required in larger populations and under other immunosuppression protocols. Expanding Tregs with activated donor B cells appeared to identify the most biologically relevant and donor-specific TCRbeta repertoire. Biological reproducibility was not examined directly, but technical replication error appeared to be minimal.

V and J lose 2 bases and 0 bases, and a span of 18 bases separates them. The germline V gene encodes CDR1 SGHRS and CDR2 YFSETQ. The CDR3, cysteine through phenylalanine, is 17 amino acids long. Just CDR3 DNA is preserved here, 51 bases in frame from base 1. Details on this clone: This receptor's antigen is unknown. No clone much larger than this one lies a single base away; base qualities are absent.

Thawed PBMCs were FACS-sorted into unstimulated Tregs (CD4+CD25+CD127-), CD4+ non-Tregs (CD4+CD25-), CD4 cells and CD8 cells. Healthy control blood was obtained either as purchased buffy coats or from healthy volunteers. Healthy control blood was separated into PBMCs by Ficoll density gradient and cryopreserved, and patient PBMCs were collected both before and after transplant. For TCRbeta CDR3 sequencing, genomic DNA was extracted from sorted cells using the QIAGEN DNeasy Blood and Tissue Kit. Through immunoSEQ, high-throughput TCRbeta CDR3 sequencing was done commercially, including PCR amplification with internal controls and bias correction. On the authors' methods: A unique productive TCRbeta sequence was defined by the CDR3 nucleotide sequence when primers matched, and otherwise by the CDR3 amino acid sequence together with the Vbeta and Jbeta genes. Sorting error was corrected by removing sequences shared between sorted populations at a frequency ratio of 2:1 or less, and the remaining shared sequences were assigned to the higher population. Donor-reactive sequences were defined as at least 5-fold expanded in CFSE-low cells versus unstimulated cells, with frequency of at least 0.01% in CFSE-low cells. Repertoire divergence was quantified by Jensen-Shannon divergence calculated from the top 100 TCRbeta sequences ranked by frequency. For any sample with multiple sequencing runs, sorting error was corrected in each run separately before the runs were pooled. The clones in this table, taken by TCRdb from immuneACCESS, are in-frame only. Not every clone is retained; where verified, under half of the shortfall comes from an unresolved V gene, and the cause of the rest is unknown. The DNA gave D and trimming, while V, J and clone size come from that table. This sample lists 200,000 to 300,000 clones; approximately 84% were detected once. Together, the top ten hold 0.5% to 0.65% of the sample.

The chain employs TRBV5-1 and TRBJ2-7; the D gene cannot be resolved beyond TRBD1 or TRBD2, each matching 5 bases. Input material: CD4+ T cells from blood. The TCR comes from a human donor in good health. The CDR3 amino acid sequence is: CASSFSGRTTTSYEQYF. The DNA is TGCGCCAGCAGCTTCAGCGGCCGGACAACTACCTCCTACGAGCAGTACTTC.